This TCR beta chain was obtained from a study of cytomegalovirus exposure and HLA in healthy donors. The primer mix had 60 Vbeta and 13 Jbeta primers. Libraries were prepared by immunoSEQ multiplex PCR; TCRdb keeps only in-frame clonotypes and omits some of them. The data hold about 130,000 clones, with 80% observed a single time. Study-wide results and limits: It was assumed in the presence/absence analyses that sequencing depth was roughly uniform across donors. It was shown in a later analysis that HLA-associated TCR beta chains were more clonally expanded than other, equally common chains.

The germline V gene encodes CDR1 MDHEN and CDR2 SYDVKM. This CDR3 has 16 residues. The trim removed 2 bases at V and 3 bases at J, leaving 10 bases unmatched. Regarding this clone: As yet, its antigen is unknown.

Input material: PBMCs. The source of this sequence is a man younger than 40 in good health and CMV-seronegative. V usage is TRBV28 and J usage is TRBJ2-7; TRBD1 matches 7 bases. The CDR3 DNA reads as TGTGCCAGCAGTTTAATGTATCGGGACAGCAACTACGAGCAGTACTTC. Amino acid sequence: CASSLMYRDSNYEQYF.